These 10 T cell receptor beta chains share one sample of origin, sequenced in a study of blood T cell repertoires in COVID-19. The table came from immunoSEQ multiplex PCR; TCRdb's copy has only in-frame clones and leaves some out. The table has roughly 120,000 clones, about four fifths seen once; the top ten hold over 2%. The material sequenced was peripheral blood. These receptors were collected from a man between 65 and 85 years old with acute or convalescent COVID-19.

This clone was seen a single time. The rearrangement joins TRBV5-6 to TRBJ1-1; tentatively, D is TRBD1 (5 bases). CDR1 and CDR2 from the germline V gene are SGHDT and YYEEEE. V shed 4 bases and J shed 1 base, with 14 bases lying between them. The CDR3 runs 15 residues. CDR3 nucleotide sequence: TGTGCCAGCAGCCCTCTCGGGGGGACGAACACTGAAGCTTTCTTT. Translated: CASSPLGGTNTEAFF.

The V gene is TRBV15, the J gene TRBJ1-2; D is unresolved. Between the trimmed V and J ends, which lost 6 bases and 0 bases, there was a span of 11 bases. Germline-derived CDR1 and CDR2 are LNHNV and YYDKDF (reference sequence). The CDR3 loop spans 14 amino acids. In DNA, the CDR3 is TGTGCCACCAGGGGCAACAAGCCTAACTATGGCTACACCTTC. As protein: CATRGNKPNYGYTF. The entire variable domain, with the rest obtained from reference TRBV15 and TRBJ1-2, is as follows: DAMVIQNPRYQVTQFGKPVTLSCSQTLNHNVMYWYQQKSSQAPKLLFHYYDKDFNNEADTPDNFQSRRPNTSFCFLDIRSPGLGDTAMYLCATRGNKPNYGYTFGSGTRLTVV.

The CDR3 DNA is TGCGCCAGCAGCTTGGCTCCAACAGGGGGCGGAAACACCATATATTTT. This codes for CASSLAPTGGGNTIYF. This rearrangement joins TRBV5-1 to TRBJ1-3; 9 bases are a match to TRBD1. Trimming removed 0 bases from V and 4 bases from J; junction bases left unmatched: 5. The CDR3 sequence is 16 residues long. Looked up from germline, CDR1 is SGHRS and CDR2 is YFSETQ.

As DNA, the CDR3 is TGCGCCAGCAGCCGCGGGACGGACTCCAACTATGGCTACACCTTC. It specifies CASSRGTDSNYGYTF. This sequence joins TRBV5-1 and TRBJ1-2; D is perhaps TRBD1 (5 bases). This CDR3 is 15 amino acids long. Trimming took 4 bases from V and 2 from J, leaving 15 bases between them. Germline CDR1 is SGHRS and CDR2 is YFSETQ.

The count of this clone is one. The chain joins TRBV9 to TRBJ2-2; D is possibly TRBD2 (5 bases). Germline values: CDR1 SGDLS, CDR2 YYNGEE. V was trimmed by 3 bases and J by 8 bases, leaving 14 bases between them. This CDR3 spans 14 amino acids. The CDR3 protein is CASSGRNSAGELFF. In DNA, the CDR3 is TGTGCCAGCAGCGGACGGAATAGCGCGGGGGAGCTGTTTTTT.

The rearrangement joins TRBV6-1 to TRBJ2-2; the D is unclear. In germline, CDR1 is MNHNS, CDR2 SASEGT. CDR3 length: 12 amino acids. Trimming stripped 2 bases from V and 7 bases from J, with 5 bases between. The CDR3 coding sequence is TGTGCCAGCAGTGAATACGGCGGGGAGCTGTTTTTT. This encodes CASSEYGGELFF.

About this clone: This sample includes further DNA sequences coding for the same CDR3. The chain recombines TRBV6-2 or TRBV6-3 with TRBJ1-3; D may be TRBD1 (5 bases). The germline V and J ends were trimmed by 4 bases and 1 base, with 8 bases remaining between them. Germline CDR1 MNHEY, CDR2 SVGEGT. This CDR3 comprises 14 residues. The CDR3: CASSSGGSGNTIYF. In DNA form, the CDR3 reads TGTGCCAGCAGTTCGGGGGGGTCTGGAAACACCATATATTTT.

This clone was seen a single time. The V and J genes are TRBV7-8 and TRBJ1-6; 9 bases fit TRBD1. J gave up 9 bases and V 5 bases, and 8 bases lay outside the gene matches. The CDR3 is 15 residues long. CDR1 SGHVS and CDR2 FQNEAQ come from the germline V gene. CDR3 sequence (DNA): TGTGCCAGCAGCCTCCACGGGACAGGGTTTTCACCCCTCCACTTT. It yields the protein CASSLHGTGFSPLHF.

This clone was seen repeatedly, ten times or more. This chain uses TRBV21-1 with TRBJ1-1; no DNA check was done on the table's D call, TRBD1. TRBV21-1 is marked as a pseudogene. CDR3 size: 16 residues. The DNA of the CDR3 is TGTGCCAGCAACAGGGTAGGGGGTTCCATGAACACTGAAGCTTTCTTT. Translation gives CASNRVGGSMNTEAFF.

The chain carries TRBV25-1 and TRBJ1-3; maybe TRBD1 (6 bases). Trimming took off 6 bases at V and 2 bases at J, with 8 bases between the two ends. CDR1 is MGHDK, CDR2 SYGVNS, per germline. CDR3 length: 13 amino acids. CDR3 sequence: CASRSGAGNTIYF. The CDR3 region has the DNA TGTGCCAGCAGATCAGGGGCTGGAAACACCATATATTTT.